Shown below are 17 T cell receptor beta chains from a single sample sequenced in a study of blood T cell repertoires in COVID-19. Produced via immunoSEQ multiplex PCR; TCRdb's table is partial and in-frame only. Among under 85,000 clones listed, roughly 80% were seen once. The material sequenced was peripheral blood. These receptors originate from a human donor in a cohort sampled during active COVID-19.

CDR3 in DNA: TGTGCCAGCAGCCGGGACTTAAACAATGAGCAGTTCTTC. Residues: CASSRDLNNEQFF. The chain uses TRBV2 and TRBJ2-1, with D perhaps matching TRBD2 (6 bases). Germline assignment: CDR1 SNHLY and CDR2 FYNNEI. V was pared by 6 bases and J by 5 bases, with 11 bases between. This CDR3 is built from 13 residues.

The chain links TRBV5-5 to TRBJ2-5; TRBD1 matches 10 bases. This CDR3 is built from 17 residues. Germline values: CDR1 SGHKS, CDR2 YYEKEE (reference sequence). With 4 bases clipped from V and 4 bases from J, the junction kept 13 bases outside the gene matches. CDR3 in DNA: TGTGCCAGCAGCACCCGCCCTCTGACAGGGGGCGGAGAGACCCAGTACTTC. As protein: CASSTRPLTGGGETQYF.

The chain couples TRBV27 to TRBJ2-3; unclear D gene. This CDR3 spans 14 amino acids. Germline CDR1 MNHEY, CDR2 SMNVEV (reference sequence). Between the trimmed V and J ends, which lost 4 bases and 0 bases, there was a span of 8 bases. CDR3 residues: CASSSFRSTDTQYF. CDR3 DNA sequence: TGTGCCAGCAGTTCTTTCAGGAGCACAGATACGCAGTATTTT.

V usage is TRBV19 and J usage is TRBJ1-6; perhaps TRBD1 as D (5 bases). The length of the CDR3 is 15 residues. V lost 4 bases to trimming and J lost 10 bases, with 17 bases between them. Germline lookup yields CDR1 LNHDA and CDR2 SQIVND (reference sequence). The CDR3 coding sequence is TGTGCCAGTAGTACGGGACTCCCCAGGACATCACCCCTCCACTTT. Translation gives CASSTGLPRTSPLHF. Full variable domain (missing parts from reference TRBV19 and TRBJ1-6): DGGITQSPKYLFRKEGQNVTLSCEQNLNHDAMYWYRQDPGQGLRLIYYSQIVNDFQKGDIAEGYSVSREKKESFPLTVTSAQKNPTAFYLCASSTGLPRTSPLHFGNGTRLTVT.

The V and J genes are TRBV7-9 and TRBJ1-1, with TRBD1 matching 7 bases. J was trimmed by 0 bases and V by 5 bases; bases with no gene match: 6. Germline values: CDR1 SEHNR, CDR2 FQNEAQ (reference sequence). CDR3 size: 15 residues. The CDR3 reads CASSPGGTLNTEAFF. Written as DNA, the CDR3 is TGTGCCAGCAGCCCAGGGGGGACACTGAACACTGAAGCTTTCTTT. The variable domain in full, completed from reference TRBV7-9 and TRBJ1-1, reads DTGVSQNPRHKITKRGQNVTFRCDPISEHNRLYWYRQTLGQGPEFLTYFQNEAQLEKSRLLSDRFSAERPKGSFSTLEIQRTEQGDSAMYLCASSPGGTLNTEAFFGQGTRLTVV.

J is TRBJ1-2 and V is TRBV5-4; TRBD1 aligns across 8 bases. From germline, CDR1 is SGHNT and CDR2 YYREEE (reference sequence). V trimming: 0 bases; J trimming: 6 bases; junction bases outside the gene matches: 1. There are 13 residues in the CDR3. This chain's CDR3 is CASSLGTGNGYTF. In DNA form, the CDR3 reads TGTGCCAGCAGCTTGGGGACAGGGAATGGCTACACCTTC.

The chain uses TRBV4-1 and TRBJ2-3; 11 positions agree with TRBD2. Germline V gene data show CDR1 as MGHRA and CDR2 as YSYEKL. V lost 4 bases, J lost 8 bases, and 8 bases stayed unmatched. The length of the CDR3 is 15 residues. In DNA, the CDR3 is TGCGCCAGCAGCCTAGACCTAGCGGGGGGAACTACGCAGTATTTT. Its protein is CASSLDLAGGTTQYF.

The sample holds a few counts of this clone. This chain links TRBV19 with TRBJ2-1; no definite D call. The CDR3 is made up of 15 amino acids. The germline CDR1 and CDR2 sequences are LNHDA and SQIVND (reference sequence). V lost 1 base, J lost 0 bases, and 7 bases lay in between. CDR3 in DNA: TGTGCCAGTAGTATAGCAGGCTTCTCCTACAATGAGCAGTTCTTC. It is translated as CASSIAGFSYNEQFF.

The chain couples TRBV5-1 to TRBJ2-2, with 8 nucleotides matching TRBD2. CDR3 length equals 15 residues. Germline V gene data show CDR1 as SGHRS and CDR2 as YFSETQ. The junction had 3 bases not matched to a gene; V was cut back by 4 bases and J by 1 base. The CDR3 region is CASSLTSGNTGELFF. CDR3 nucleotide sequence: TGCGCCAGCAGCCTCACTAGCGGGAACACCGGGGAGCTGTTTTTT.

This sequence joins TRBV5-6 and TRBJ2-7, with 11 bases aligning to TRBD2. This CDR3 is 16 amino acids long. Looked up from germline, CDR1 is SGHDT and CDR2 is YYEEEE. Trimming at V came to 2 bases and at J to 2 bases, leaving 6 bases not matched to a gene. CDR3 in amino acids: CASSFNSGGVAYEQYF. The CDR3 DNA reads as TGTGCCAGCAGCTTTAATAGCGGGGGGGTCGCCTACGAGCAGTACTTC.

The rearrangement uses TRBV10-3 and TRBJ2-2; TRBD2 matches 8 bases. The germline V gene has CDR1 ENHRY and CDR2 SYGVKD. This CDR3 region has 15 residues. V trimming: 9 bases; J trimming: 4 bases; junction bases outside the gene matches: 10. CDR3 residues: CAILPGLAGTGELFF. The CDR3 DNA follows: TGTGCCATTCTCCCCGGACTAGCTGGCACCGGGGAGCTGTTTTTT.

The V gene is TRBV4-3, the J gene TRBJ1-2; a weak D match, TRBD1 (6 bases). CDR1 and CDR2 (germline): LGHNA, YSLEER. The length of the CDR3 is 15 residues. The germline V and J ends were trimmed by 1 base and 3 bases, with 12 bases remaining between them. The CDR3 nucleotides are TGCGCCAGCAGCCAAGCGGACAGATCGGACTATGGCTACACCTTC. The encoded protein is CASSQADRSDYGYTF.

Here the CDR3 reads CASSLNPDSPGTQYF. The CDR3 region has the DNA TGTGCCAGCAGCCTAAACCCGGACTCCCCCGGGACCCAGTACTTC. This chain joins TRBV3-1 (or the pseudogene TRBV3-2) and TRBJ2-5; possibly TRBD2 for D (5 bases). The CDR3 length is 15 residues. CDR1 and CDR2 (germline): LGHDT, YNNKEL (reference sequence). Trimming took off 4 bases at V and 7 bases at J, with 19 bases between the two ends.

J is TRBJ1-3 and V is TRBV7-2; D remains unclear. The CDR3 consists of 14 residues. The V gene's germline CDR1 is SGHTA and CDR2 FQGNSA. V dropped 3 bases and J dropped 8 bases, with 14 bases sitting between them. Here the CDR3 reads CASSLATGVDTIYF. The CDR3 DNA reads as TGTGCCAGCAGCTTGGCGACGGGTGTGGACACCATATATTTT. Complete variable domain (other parts from reference TRBV7-2 and TRBJ1-3): GAGVSQSPSNKVTEKGKDVELRCDPISGHTALYWYRQSLGQGLEFLIYFQGNSAPDKSGLPSDRFSAERTGGSVSTLTIQRTQQEDSAVYLCASSLATGVDTIYFGEGSWLTVV.

The chain employs TRBV28 and TRBJ1-2; perhaps TRBD1 as D (6 bases). V was clipped by 6 bases and J by 7 bases, with 18 bases between them. The CDR3 is 14 residues long. Germline CDR1 and CDR2: MDHEN and SYDVKM. The CDR3 sequence is CASSTTGSPPGYTF. The DNA for the CDR3 is TGTGCCAGCAGCACCACAGGGTCACCTCCTGGCTACACCTTC.

This sequence joins TRBV6-6 and TRBJ2-1, with TRBD2 matching over 11 bases. Germline V lookup: CDR1 MNHNY, CDR2 SVGAGI (reference sequence). The CDR3 length is 15 residues. V shed 5 bases and J 14 bases; nucleotides not matched to a gene: 14. The CDR3 bases are TGTGCCAGCAGTAGGACCCATAGCGGGGGGGATGGAAAGTTCTTC. Translating it yields CASSRTHSGGDGKFF.

The gene calls are TRBV18 and TRBJ2-7; D is possibly TRBD2 (6 bases). The CDR3 extends over 15 amino acids. Germline CDR1 is KGHSH and CDR2 is LQKENI. Trimming removed 3 bases from V and 2 bases from J, with 14 bases in between. The DNA for the CDR3 is TGTGCCAGCTCACCTGTAGCGGATCCAGCCTACGAGCAGTACTTC. This codes for CASSPVADPAYEQYF.